This TCR beta chain is from a study of T cell repertoires in cytomegalovirus infection. Study-level information: It can be stated that public TCR beta signatures indicated CMV infection as well as a matching HLA type.

There are many counts of this clonotype. Its antigen is unknown. TCRdb processed the reads anew with MiXCR; each CDR3 protein has one entry. The table shows 740,000 or so distinct CDR3 sequences, with about a third occurring only once. Study-wide points: Summed frequency of shared TCR beta families picked out CMV carriers who also had the relevant HLA.

The CDR3 length is 14 residues. From germline, CDR1 is SGHTA and CDR2 FQGNSA. Trimming left V 1 base short and J 4 bases short, with 10 bases between. The receptor comes from a human donor in good health (CMV status not recorded). Some clones in this sample may be carry-over from other donors' samples. The sample was PBMCs. This chain links TRBV7-2 with TRBJ2-5; no clear D gene. The CDR3 DNA is TGTGCCAGCAGCTTAGGATTCGGCCGAGAGACCCAGTACTTC. Translated: CASSLGFGRETQYF. Using reference TRBV7-2 and TRBJ2-5 for the parts outside the CDR3, the full variable domain is GAGVSQSPSNKVTEKGKDVELRCDPISGHTALYWYRQSLGQGLEFLIYFQGNSAPDKSGLPSDRFSAERTGGSVSTLTIQRTQQEDSAVYLCASSLGFGRETQYFGPGTRLLVL.